Reported below is one T cell receptor beta chain. The data originate from a study of blood T cell repertoires in COVID-19. In the authors' methods: Estimation of nucleated cell counts relied on the amplification of reference gene primers. Sequenced by immunoSEQ multiplex PCR; TCRdb stores in-frame clones only, minus some. V and J calls and clone size are those listed in that table; D and trimming were worked out from the DNA. The sample consists of about 180,000 clones, over 75% of them appearing once. This CDR3 comprises 15 residues. Trimming took 4 bases from V and 3 from J, leaving 10 bases between them. Germline lookup yields CDR1 MGHDK and CDR2 SYGVNS.

The sequence derives from a woman aged 18-29 years who had recovered from COVID-19. This rearrangement joins TRBV25-1 to TRBJ2-6; TRBD1 is a possible D gene (6 bases). Sequenced sample: PBMCs or T cells enriched from blood (not recorded which). In DNA form, the CDR3 reads TGTGCCAGCAGTGCTCAGGGGCGTGGGGCCAACGTCCTGACTTTC. It yields the protein CASSAQGRGANVLTF. The full variable domain, completed using reference TRBV25-1 and TRBJ2-6, is EADIYQTPRYLVIGTGKKITLECSQTMGHDKMYWYQQDPGMELHLIHYSYGVNSTEKGDLSSESTVSRIRTEHFPLTLESARPSHTSQYLCASSAQGRGANVLTFGAGSRLTVL.